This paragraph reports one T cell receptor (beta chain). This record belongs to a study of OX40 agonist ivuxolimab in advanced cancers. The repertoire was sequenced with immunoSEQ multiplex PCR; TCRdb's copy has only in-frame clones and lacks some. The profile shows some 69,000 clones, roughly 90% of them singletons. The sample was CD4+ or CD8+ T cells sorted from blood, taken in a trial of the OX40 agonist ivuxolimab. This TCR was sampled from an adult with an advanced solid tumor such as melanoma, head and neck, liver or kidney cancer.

CDR3 bases: TGTGCCAGCAGCGAACAGGGTTACAATCAGCCCCAGCATTTT. The encoded protein is CASSEQGYNQPQHF. The rearrangement links TRBV6-5 to TRBJ1-5, with D perhaps matching TRBD1 (6 bases). V was cut by 6 bases and J by 3 bases, with 12 bases left in between. This CDR3 contains 14 residues. Germline CDR1 reads MNHEY; CDR2 reads SVGAGI.